This section outlines one TCR beta chain sequence together with its context. CDR3 length: 14 residues. Germline V gene lookup returns CDR1 SNHLY and CDR2 FYNNEI. V lost 7 bases to trimming and J lost 6 bases, with 17 bases between them. Attachment of unique molecular identifiers to individual cDNA molecules was performed in the library. TCRdb used MiXCR to reprocess the reads, holding one entry per CDR3 protein. The sample lists about 990 distinct CDR3 sequences; 53% were seen once. Stated treatment: therapeutic diphenylcyclopropenone sensitization with weekly scalp DPC. This record belongs to a study of human T cells and chemical hapten exposure.

The sequences come from whole blood, collected before DPC sensitization or 2, 6, or about 24 weeks after (not recorded which). The chain employs TRBV2 and TRBJ2-3; TRBD1 might be the D (7 bases). The sequence came from an adult with alopecia areata. Some clones in this sample may be carry-over from other donors' samples. This table probably holds off-target reads from a library built for another chain. The CDR3, as DNA: TGTGCCAGCAAACGAGACAGGGAGGTCGATACGCAGTATTTT. Its protein product is CASKRDREVDTQYF.